The 18 T cell receptor beta chains below come from one sample, sequenced in a study of shared clonotypes between healthy human individuals. Only in-frame clones appear in the TCRdb table, and some are missing; sequencing was by immunoSEQ multiplex PCR. The profile covers about 450,000 clones, with roughly 85% appearing a single time and approximately 12% taken by the ten largest. The sequenced sample was PBMCs. These receptors all come from a woman between 35 and 50 years old in good health. Some clones in this sample may be carry-over from other donors' samples.

This chain uses TRBV7-2 with TRBJ1-2; no firm D call. V was cut by 5 bases and J by 6 bases, with 19 bases left in between. CDR3 length: 15 residues. Germline loops: CDR1 SGHTA, CDR2 FQGNSA. CDR3 bases: TGTGCCAGCAGCCCGGGAGAGGTGTTAATCCATGGCTACACCTTC. Residues: CASSPGEVLIHGYTF.

In nucleotides, the CDR3 is TGTGCCAGCAGGAGGGGACTTGATAAGCGGGCTACGCAGTATTTT. Translation: CASRRGLDKRATQYF. The chain links TRBV6-1 to TRBJ2-3, with D possibly matching TRBD2 (6 bases). V dropped 6 bases and J dropped 8 bases, with 21 bases sitting between them. The CDR3 totals 15 residues. From germline, CDR1 is MNHNS and CDR2 SASEGT.

The chain is built from TRBV11-2 and TRBJ1-3; D uncertain. Between the trimmed V and J ends, which lost 6 bases and 4 bases, there was a span of 10 bases. This CDR3 is built from 13 residues. From germline, CDR1 is SGHAT and CDR2 FQNNGV. This CDR3 is CASSPNRGNTIYF. CDR3 sequence (DNA): TGTGCCAGCAGTCCAAATCGAGGAAACACCATATATTTT.

The J gene is TRBJ1-5, the V gene TRBV6-6; D remains unclear. Germline loops: CDR1 MNHNY, CDR2 SVGAGI (reference sequence). CDR3 length: 11 residues. V was trimmed by 6 bases and J by 7 bases, leaving 7 bases between them. CDR3 nucleotide sequence: TGTGCCAGCAGCCCCGGGCAGCCCCAGCATTTT. Protein product: CASSPGQPQHF.

In this sample, this clone turned up once. As DNA, the CDR3 is TGTGCCAGCAGTCTCTTTGAGGGAGCCTACAATGAGCAGTTCTTC. Translated, it gives CASSLFEGAYNEQFF. The chain has TRBV27 and TRBJ2-1; tentatively, D is TRBD2 (5 bases). Per germline, CDR1 MNHEY and CDR2 SMNVEV (reference sequence). The CDR3 consists of 15 residues. V lost 5 bases and J lost 2, with 13 bases in between.

This clone was counted once. The chain joins TRBV30 to TRBJ2-5, with 11 bases matching TRBD2. The DNA end lines up better with TRBJ2-7; the J call may be wrong. This CDR3 is built from 13 residues. CDR1 and CDR2 (germline): GTSNPN, SVGIG (reference sequence). The CDR3 protein is CAWTTSGSGEQYF. DNA for the CDR3: TGTGCCTGGACCACTAGCGGGAGCGGCGAGCAGTACTTC.

On this clone itself: With a far larger clone one base away, a read error is the likely cause. The chain combines TRBV7-9 with TRBJ1-1; D unclear. The CDR3 spans 14 residues. In germline, CDR1 is SEHNR, CDR2 FQNEAQ (reference sequence). The DNA for the CDR3 is TGTGCCAGCAACTTAGCGGGCAGCCACACTGAAGCTTTCTTT. Its protein is CASNLAGSHTEAFF.

This chain uses TRBV5-8 with TRBJ2-3; TRBD2 matches 8 bases. The length of the CDR3 is 16 residues. V trimming: 2 bases; J trimming: 1 base; junction bases outside the gene matches: 6. CDR1 is SGHTS and CDR2 is YDEGEE in the germline V gene. The CDR3 DNA reads as TGTGCCAGCAGCTTCAAAACGGGACTAGGCACAGATACGCAGTATTTT. The encoded protein is CASSFKTGLGTDTQYF.

The chain is built from TRBV7-2 and TRBJ1-2; D gene ambiguous. The germline CDR1 and CDR2 sequences are SGHTA and FQGNSA. Trimming removed 6 bases from V and 0 bases from J, with 11 bases in between. The CDR3 covers 14 residues. CDR3 sequence: CASSPRLANYGYTF. CDR3 DNA: TGTGCCAGCAGTCCTAGATTAGCTAACTATGGCTACACCTTC.

This clone has a handful of counts. The genes are TRBV11-2 and TRBJ1-4, with TRBD1 as a possible D gene (5 bases). CDR1 and CDR2 from the germline V gene are SGHAT and FQNNGV. The V and J ends lost 5 bases and 6 bases respectively, with 13 bases between them. The CDR3 totals 14 residues. CDR3 nucleotides: TGTGCCAGCAGCCTCAGGGTTGGGTATGAAAAACTGTTTTTT. This translates into CASSLRVGYEKLFF.

The gene calls are TRBV28 and TRBJ1-4, with 11 nucleotides matching TRBD1. The germline V gene has CDR1 MDHEN and CDR2 SYDVKM. The CDR3 is 17 residues long. The J segment lost 5 bases and the V segment lost 5 bases, leaving 10 bases of the junction unmatched. In DNA form, the CDR3 reads TGTGCCAGCAGTGTAACCGGGACAGGGGGACCGAATGAAAAACTGTTTTTT. Residues: CASSVTGTGGPNEKLFF.

The chain combines TRBV5-5 with TRBJ1-5; TRBD1 matches 7 bases. Germline values: CDR1 SGHKS, CDR2 YYEKEE (reference sequence). V lost 0 bases and J lost 9; bases outside the gene matches: 6. CDR3 length: 14 amino acids. The CDR3 DNA reads as TGTGCCAGCAGCTTGGCGGCAGGGGGGCCGCCCCAGCATTTT. The encoded protein is CASSLAAGGPPQHF.

The V and J genes are TRBV30 and TRBJ1-1; unclear D gene. V was trimmed by 3 bases and J by 3 bases, leaving 11 bases between them. CDR1 GTSNPN and CDR2 SVGIG come from the germline V gene (reference sequence). CDR3 length equals 13 residues. CDR3 in amino acids: CAWSPLTHTEAFF. For the CDR3, the DNA is TGTGCCTGGAGCCCCCTTACTCACACTGAAGCTTTCTTT.

DNA for the CDR3: TGTGCCAGCAGCTCACCCGGGACAGAATATGGCTACACCTTC. This sequence encodes CASSSPGTEYGYTF. The chain uses TRBV5-6 and TRBJ1-2; TRBD1 agrees at 7 bases. The CDR3 runs 14 residues. Unmatched junction bases numbered 7, after V lost 3 bases and J lost 5 bases. Germline V lookup: CDR1 SGHDT, CDR2 YYEEEE.

The chain has TRBV6-6 and TRBJ2-5; D unresolved. V was cut by 8 bases and J by 4 bases, with 11 bases left in between. Germline V gene data show CDR1 as MNHNY and CDR2 as SVGAGI (reference sequence). The CDR3 consists of 12 residues. Here the CDR3 reads CASRSTAETQYF. The CDR3 coding sequence is TGTGCCAGCCGCTCGACCGCAGAGACCCAGTACTTC.

This clone has only one observation. This chain uses TRBV10-1 with TRBJ2-3, with unresolved D. Germline V gene sequence: CDR1 WNHNN, CDR2 SYGVQD (reference sequence). V was clipped by 5 bases and J by 5 bases, with 14 bases between them. The CDR3 spans 14 residues. CDR3 nucleotide sequence: TGCGCCAGCAGTCACCCCGCGGCCGGAGATACGCAGTATTTT. It codes for CASSHPAAGDTQYF.

The V call is TRBV19, the J call TRBJ2-5, with 8 bases lining up with TRBD2. Germline V gene data show CDR1 as LNHDA and CDR2 as SQIVND (reference sequence). The V segment lost 5 bases and the J segment 2 bases; nucleotides outside the gene matches: 1. The CDR3 loop spans 13 amino acids. The CDR3 DNA sequence: TGTGCCAGTAGTCAGCGGGGGCAAGAGACCCAGTACTTC. Protein product: CASSQRGQETQYF.

This sequence joins TRBV19 and TRBJ1-1, with a weak D call TRBD1 (6 bases). V shed 2 bases and J shed 7 bases, with 17 bases lying between them. The CDR3 runs to 15 residues. The germline gives CDR1 LNHDA, CDR2 SQIVND (reference sequence). CDR3 sequence reads: CASSIPAGGAGEAFF. CDR3 in DNA: TGTGCCAGTAGTATACCCGCCGGGGGCGCGGGTGAAGCTTTCTTT.